A selection of T cell receptor beta chains follows, all from one sample in a study of control samples from healthy donors and cancer patients. TCRdb's copy holds only in-frame clones and misses some; the assay was immunoSEQ multiplex PCR. The profile covers 130,000 to 150,000 clones, with roughly 94% appearing a single time and approximately 15% taken by the ten largest. Sequencing was done on a sample of PBMCs. The receptors were gathered from a man aged 60-69 years with colorectal cancer. Each CDR3 is given with its conserved first and last residue. The D gene is left open where the match is weak. Not every row has a clone size; where given, it reads once, few, many or a size class.

abundance,j_gene,v_gene,d_gene,CDR3nt,CDR3aa
.,TRBJ1-3,TRBV19,.,TGTGCCAGTAGTCCCCGGACGGAGCCCTCCTCTGGAAACACCATATATTTT,CASSPRTEPSSGNTIYF
.,TRBJ1-4,TRBV18,.,TGTGCCAGCTCGTCGGGGCCGGAGGAAAAACTGTTTTTT,CASSSGPEEKLFF
.,TRBJ2-4,TRBV5-6,.,TGTGCCAGCAGCTTTGGGGGAGCCAAAAACATTCAGTACTTC,CASSFGGAKNIQYF
.,TRBJ2-3,TRBV4-2,TRBD2,TGTGCCAGCAGCCAAGATTGGACTAGCGGGGGGGCAGGAGGAGATACGCAGTATTTT,CASSQDWTSGGAGGDTQYF
.,TRBJ1-3,TRBV19,.,TGTGCCAGTAGTCCTGGACAGAACACCATATATTTT,CASSPGQNTIYF
.,TRBJ1-2,TRBV2,.,TGTGCCAGCAGTGAAGGGGAATTGGGGGGTGGTGGCTACACCTTC,CASSEGELGGGGYTF
.,TRBJ1-4,TRBV6-6,.,TGTGCCAGCAGCGAGGGTGGGGAAAAACTGTTTTTT,CASSEGGEKLFF
.,TRBJ2-7,TRBV7-2,.,TGTGCCAGCAGCTCCAGACAGGAATACTACGAGCAGTACTTC,CASSSRQEYYEQYF
.,TRBJ1-2,TRBV6-5,.,TGTGCCAGCAGAAACAAGAACTATGGCTACACCTTC,CASRNKNYGYTF
.,TRBJ1-1,TRBV5-1,TRBD1,TGCGCCAGCAGCTTGGGGTTTACGGGACAGGGGACTGAAGCTTTCTTT,CASSLGFTGQGTEAFF
.,TRBJ1-4,TRBV5-1,.,TGCGCCAGCAGCTTGAGTGGAAGGACAAGTCCGAATGAAAAACTGTTTTTT,CASSLSGRTSPNEKLFF
.,TRBJ2-5,TRBV7-9,TRBD1,TGTGCCAGCAGCTCGCCGACAGGGGGAGAGACCCAGTACTTC,CASSSPTGGETQYF
few,TRBJ1-5,TRBV7-9,TRBD1,TGTGCCAGCAGCCAGACAGGGGGCCTCAATCAGCCCCAGCATTTT,CASSQTGGLNQPQHF
.,TRBJ2-7,TRBV2,.,TGTGCCAGCAGTGTTATAGGAGCAAACTACGAGCAGTACTTC,CASSVIGANYEQYF
.,TRBJ2-2,TRBV10-2,.,TGCGCCAGCAGGGACGGACAGAACACCGGGGAGCTGTTTTTT,CASRDGQNTGELFF
.,TRBJ2-2,TRBV27,TRBD1,TGTGCCAGTAAACAGACAGGGGCGGTCACCGGGGAGCTGTTTTTT,CASKQTGAVTGELFF
.,TRBJ2-2,TRBV24-1,TRBD1,TGTGCCACCAGTGATTTACAGGGGCTGGGCGGGGAGCTGTTTTTT,CATSDLQGLGGELFF
once,TRBJ1-4,TRBV7-9,TRBD1,TGTGCCAGCAGCCGCGCGACAGGGGGGATAATGAGGAAACTGTTTTTT,CASSRATGGIMRKLFF
.,TRBJ2-5,TRBV18,TRBD1,TGTGCCAGCAAGGGGACAGGCCAAGAGACCCAGTACTTC,CASKGTGQETQYF
.,TRBJ1-1,TRBV12-3/TRBV12-4,.,TGTGCCAGCACCCTTTTATCGGGGGGTGAAGCTTTCTTT,CASTLLSGGEAFF
.,TRBJ1-2,TRBV6-5,.,TGTGCCAGCAGCCCCGACTCTTTCTATGGCTACACCTTC,CASSPDSFYGYTF
.,TRBJ2-2,TRBV7-9,TRBD1,TGTGCCAGCAGTTCCGGGACAGTAGACACCGGGGAGCTGTTTTTT,CASSSGTVDTGELFF
.,TRBJ2-2,TRBV19,.,TGTGCCACCTTAGACATTAACACCGGGGAGCTGTTTTTT,CATLDINTGELFF
.,TRBJ1-2,TRBV9,.,TGTGCCAGCAGCGTAGGCGACGGGGACTATGGCTACACCTTC,CASSVGDGDYGYTF
.,TRBJ1-1,TRBV25-1,.,TGTGCCAGCAGTGGGAGACAGGAGGTAAACACTGAAGCTTTCTTT,CASSGRQEVNTEAFF
.,TRBJ1-4,TRBV9,.,TGTGCCAGCAGCAAGGACCGTAGACCCGAAAAACTGTTTTTT,CASSKDRRPEKLFF
.,TRBJ1-1,TRBV5-1,.,TGCGCCAGCAGCTTGGAGGGTGATGAAGCTTTCTTT,CASSLEGDEAFF
.,TRBJ2-3,TRBV19,TRBD1,TGTGCCAGTACCCCGGGCAGAGGGGGCGCAGATACGCAGTATTTT,CASTPGRGGADTQYF
few,TRBJ2-7,TRBV28,.,TGTGCCAGTAGGGGGGAGCTGGAAAGTGGCGAGCAGTACTTC,CASRGELESGEQYF
.,TRBJ1-5,TRBV2,.,TGTGCCAGCAGTGCCGGGAGTAGAGATCAGCCCCAGCATTTT,CASSAGSRDQPQHF
.,TRBJ2-1,TRBV7-9,.,TGTGCCAGCAGCACCAACAATGAGCAGTTCTTC,CASSTNNEQFF
.,TRBJ1-1,TRBV12-5,TRBD1,TGTGCTAGTGGCAAGGGACAGGGGGGTTACACTGAAGCTTTCTTT,CASGKGQGGYTEAFF
.,TRBJ1-1,TRBV18,.,TGTGCCAGCTCACCACTCTTAGCAGGGAAGGACACTGAAGCTTTCTTT,CASSPLLAGKDTEAFF
once,TRBJ1-2,TRBV6-2/TRBV6-3,.,TGTGCCAGCAGCAGAGGAACGATCCACTATGGCTACACCTTC,CASSRGTIHYGYTF
few,TRBJ1-6,TRBV20-1,TRBD1,TGCAGTGCTAGTGCTCAGGGGGAGAGATCACCCCTCCACTTT,CSASAQGERSPLHF
.,TRBJ1-3,TRBV18,.,TGTGCCAGCTCACCCCTACAGGGTACTGGAAACACCATATATTTT,CASSPLQGTGNTIYF
.,TRBJ1-4,TRBV5-1,.,TGCGCCAGCAGCTTATGGGACGATAATGAAAAACTGTTTTTT,CASSLWDDNEKLFF
.,TRBJ2-4,TRBV5-1,TRBD2,TGCGCCAGCAGCCTTTCGGAGCGGGGGGGCCGGGACATTCAGTACTTC,CASSLSERGGRDIQYF
.,TRBJ2-5,TRBV29-1,TRBD1,TGCAGCGTGGATACAGGGGCCGAGACCCAGTACTTC,CSVDTGAETQYF
.,TRBJ1-2,TRBV27,.,TGTGCCAGCAGAGCCGAACAGGGCGGGTCTAACTATGGCTACACCTTC,CASRAEQGGSNYGYTF
.,TRBJ1-2,TRBV14,.,TGTGCCAGCAGCCTTGTATCGGGCTATGGCTACACCTTC,CASSLVSGYGYTF